The 17 T cell receptor beta chains listed next were all sequenced from one sample in a study of regulatory dendritic cells for organ transplantation. Sequenced by immunoSEQ multiplex PCR; TCRdb stores in-frame clones only, minus some. The table records around 30,000 clones, roughly 80% of them present only once. Specimen: naive CD4+ T cells from blood. Subset in this sample: CD45RA+ naive T cells. Receptor source: a human donor in good health.

V usage is TRBV7-6 and J usage is TRBJ2-5, with 10 bases that match TRBD2. The germline V gene encodes CDR1 SGHVS and CDR2 FNYEAQ. V dropped 1 base and J dropped 0; count of bases not matched to a gene: 8. The CDR3 runs 18 residues. Here the CDR3 DNA reads TGTGCCAGCAGCTTAGGCGGTAGCGGGGGGCCCGACCAAGAGACCCAGTACTTC. It encodes CASSLGGSGGPDQETQYF.

The chain joins TRBV18 to TRBJ1-1; a possible D gene is TRBD1 (5 bases). The CDR3 loop spans 14 amino acids. V lost 3 bases and J lost 4, with 12 bases in between. Germline assignment: CDR1 KGHSH and CDR2 LQKENI. The CDR3: CASSPDQGGTEAFF. For the CDR3, the DNA is TGTGCCAGCTCACCGGATCAGGGTGGCACTGAAGCTTTCTTT.

This chain connects TRBV11-3 to TRBJ2-2; no definite D call. The germline V gene has CDR1 SGHNT and CDR2 YENEEA. V gave up 1 base and J gave up 7 bases, with 10 bases separating them. CDR3 length: 14 amino acids. The CDR3 here is CASSLVSRSGELFF. The CDR3 nucleotides are TGTGCCAGCAGCTTAGTATCTCGGAGCGGGGAGCTGTTTTTT.

The genes are TRBV19 and TRBJ1-2; D is unresolved. Trimming took 1 base from V and 3 from J, leaving 9 bases between them. CDR3 length equals 14 residues. Germline loops: CDR1 LNHDA, CDR2 SQIVND (reference sequence). Written as DNA, the CDR3 is TGTGCCAGTAGTATAGTTTCCGGAGACTATGGCTACACCTTC. This sequence encodes CASSIVSGDYGYTF.

The chain has TRBV5-1 and TRBJ2-5; possible D gene TRBD1, 5 bases. Germline V gene data show CDR1 as SGHRS and CDR2 as YFSETQ. This CDR3 has 13 amino acids. Trimming took off 2 bases at V and 2 bases at J, with 7 bases between the two ends. The CDR3: CASSFDRQETQYF. In nucleotides, the CDR3 is TGCGCCAGCAGCTTCGACAGACAAGAGACCCAGTACTTC.

J is TRBJ2-2 and V is TRBV5-6; D is ambiguous. The CDR3 has 16 amino acids. With 0 bases removed from V and 1 base from J, the gap between germline ends came to 10 bases. The V gene's germline CDR1 is SGHDT and CDR2 YYEEEE. DNA for the CDR3: TGTGCCAGCAGCTTGGCCAGGCGACGGAACACCGGGGAGCTGTTTTTT. This gives the protein CASSLARRRNTGELFF.

This chain uses TRBV19 with TRBJ1-5; D not certain. This CDR3 comprises 15 residues. CDR1 and CDR2 from the germline V gene are LNHDA and SQIVND (reference sequence). Trimming left V 2 bases short and J 1 base short, with 9 bases between. The CDR3 DNA follows: TGTGCCAGTAGTATACTGAGAGGGAGCAATCAGCCCCAGCATTTT. It specifies CASSILRGSNQPQHF.

The gene calls are TRBV6-1 and TRBJ1-1, with 7 bases that match TRBD1. Germline CDR1 is MNHNS and CDR2 is SASEGT. The CDR3 has 13 residues. The V segment lost 4 bases and the J segment 3 bases; nucleotides outside the gene matches: 2. The CDR3 loop reads CASSADRDTEAFF. The DNA for the CDR3 is TGTGCCAGCAGTGCAGACAGGGACACTGAAGCTTTCTTT.

In its sample, this clone was seen once. The chain has TRBV9 and TRBJ2-5; tentatively, D is TRBD2 (7 bases). V was shortened by 3 bases and J by 5 bases, with 17 bases between the two germline ends. Germline V gene data show CDR1 as SGDLS and CDR2 as YYNGEE. This CDR3 is built from 15 residues. The CDR3 DNA reads TGTGCCAGCAGCGGAAGTTCGGGGGGCGGGGAGACCCAGTACTTC. The encoded protein is CASSGSSGGGETQYF.

The chain couples TRBV5-1 to TRBJ2-2; possibly TRBD1 for D (6 bases). The CDR3 extends over 15 amino acids. CDR1 is SGHRS and CDR2 is YFSETQ in the germline V gene. The V and J ends lost 7 bases and 0 bases respectively, with 13 bases between them. The CDR3 reads CASGPGHANTGELFF. The CDR3, as DNA: TGCGCCAGCGGACCGGGACACGCGAACACCGGGGAGCTGTTTTTT.

Here the CDR3 DNA reads TGCGCCAGCAGCGCGGCAGCGGGGGGCTATGAGCAGTTCTTC. It codes for CASSAAAGGYEQFF. The rearrangement uses TRBV5-1 and TRBJ2-1; the match to TRBD2 covers 9 bases. Germline V gene sequence: CDR1 SGHRS, CDR2 YFSETQ. The CDR3 has 14 amino acids. The V segment lost 4 bases and the J segment 8 bases; nucleotides outside the gene matches: 7.

V gene TRBV19 combines with J gene TRBJ2-3; 8 bases match TRBD2. This CDR3 region has 16 residues. From germline, CDR1 is LNHDA and CDR2 SQIVND (reference sequence). The trim removed 4 bases at V and 4 bases at J, leaving 10 bases unmatched. The CDR3 here is CASSTQRSGDADTQYF. The CDR3 DNA follows: TGTGCCAGTAGTACCCAGCGTAGCGGGGATGCAGATACGCAGTATTTT.

This chain joins TRBV18 and TRBJ1-5, with 7 nucleotides matching TRBD1. The CDR3 has 14 amino acids. Germline CDR1 and CDR2: KGHSH and LQKENI. V was pared by 6 bases and J by 2 bases, with 4 bases of the junction left unmatched. This CDR3 is CASSPGQGNQPQHF. In DNA, the CDR3 is TGTGCCAGCTCCCCCGGACAGGGCAATCAGCCCCAGCATTTT.

This rearrangement joins TRBV4-3 to TRBJ2-3, with a weak D call TRBD1 (6 bases). Trimming took 1 base from V and 6 from J, leaving 17 bases between them. Germline lookup yields CDR1 LGHNA and CDR2 YSLEER. The CDR3 runs to 16 residues. CDR3 DNA sequence: TGCGCCAGCAGCCAAGCCGGACAGCGACGAGGGGATACGCAGTATTTT. Translated, it gives CASSQAGQRRGDTQYF.

This clone was observed once. The rearrangement uses TRBV7-9 and TRBJ2-1; 9 bases align to TRBD2. The CDR3 has 15 amino acids. V dropped 5 bases and J dropped 9; count of bases not matched to a gene: 11. The germline V gene encodes CDR1 SEHNR and CDR2 FQNEAQ (reference sequence). Here the CDR3 DNA reads TGTGCCAGCAGCCCAATGGGCGGGGGGGCGGGTGAGCAGTTCTTC. It yields the protein CASSPMGGGAGEQFF.

This chain links TRBV18 with TRBJ2-5; 10 nucleotides align to TRBD1. This CDR3 is built from 15 residues. V was clipped by 0 bases and J by 2 bases; unmatched bases: 0. CDR1 is KGHSH, CDR2 LQKENI, per germline. CDR3 nucleotides: TGTGCCAGCTCACCACCGGGACAGGGGCAAGAGACCCAGTACTTC. Translated: CASSPPGQGQETQYF.

The chain carries TRBV5-1 and TRBJ2-5; 10 bases align to TRBD1. The junction had 7 bases not matched to a gene; V was cut back by 4 bases and J by 1 base. Germline V gene data show CDR1 as SGHRS and CDR2 as YFSETQ. This CDR3 contains 16 residues. CDR3 coding DNA: TGCGCCAGCAGCGCGGACAGGGGGACGTCCCAAGAGACCCAGTACTTC. It codes for CASSADRGTSQETQYF.